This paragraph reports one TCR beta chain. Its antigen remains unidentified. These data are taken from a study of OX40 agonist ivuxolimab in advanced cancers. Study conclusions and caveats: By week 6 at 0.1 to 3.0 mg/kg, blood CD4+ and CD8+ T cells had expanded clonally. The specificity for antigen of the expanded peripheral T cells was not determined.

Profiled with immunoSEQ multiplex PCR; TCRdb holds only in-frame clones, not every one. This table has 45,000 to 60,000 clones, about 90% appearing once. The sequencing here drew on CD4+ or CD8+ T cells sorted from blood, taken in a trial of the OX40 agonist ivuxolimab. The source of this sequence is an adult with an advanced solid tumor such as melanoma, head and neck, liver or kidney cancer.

The CDR3 region has the DNA TGTGCCAGCAGTTTATGGGGAACGAATGGCTACACCTTC. As protein: CASSLWGTNGYTF. The chain uses TRBV27 and TRBJ1-2; D uncertain. The CDR3 consists of 13 residues. V was cut by 1 base and J by 6 bases, with 9 bases left in between. The germline gives CDR1 MNHEY, CDR2 SMNVEV (reference sequence).